A selection of T cell receptor beta chains follows, all from one sample in a study of blood T cell repertoires in COVID-19. Profiled with immunoSEQ multiplex PCR; TCRdb holds only in-frame clones, not every one. The data contain tens of thousands of clones, around 85% of them seen just once; the ten biggest clones take up 7% to 9%. The specimen was peripheral blood. The receptors were sampled from a woman in her seventies with active COVID-19. Each CDR3 is given with its conserved first and last residue. Fields, in order: J gene, D gene, V gene, CDR3 DNA, CDR3 protein. A D gene is named only where the DNA matches it firmly.

>TRBJ2-5|TRBD2|TRBV3-1/TRBV3-2
TGTGCCAGCAGCCAAGATCTACTAGCGGGGTATCAAGAGACCCAGTACTTC
CASSQDLLAGYQETQYF
>TRBJ1-5|NA|TRBV2
TGTGCCAGCAGTGAATACAGGAGAAATCAGCCCCAGCATTTT
CASSEYRRNQPQHF
>TRBJ2-1|NA|TRBV12-3/TRBV12-4
TGTGCCAGCAGTTTAAACAGGGACAATGAGCAGTTCTTC
CASSLNRDNEQFF
>TRBJ1-6|NA|TRBV7-9
TGTGCCAGCAGCTCCTCCAATTCACCCCTCCACTTT
CASSSSNSPLHF
>TRBJ2-2|NA|TRBV30
TGTGCCTGGAGTGTACTCCCCGGCGGATGGGTCGGGGAGCTGTTTTTT
CAWSVLPGGWVGELFF
>TRBJ2-1|TRBD2|TRBV7-3
TGTGCCAGCAGCCCCGTGGGCGGGAGGGCCCATGAGCAGTTCTTC
CASSPVGGRAHEQFF
>TRBJ2-4|NA|TRBV6-5
TGTGCCAGCAGGTGGGGGGAAAACGCCAAAAACATTCAGTACTTC
CASRWGENAKNIQYF
>TRBJ1-1|NA|TRBV7-9
TGTGCCAGCAGCACAGTGTCACAGGGGAACACTGAAGCTTTCTTT
CASSTVSQGNTEAFF
>TRBJ2-1|NA|TRBV19
TGTGCCAGTAGTACCACAGGGTTGGATGAGCAGTTCTTC
CASSTTGLDEQFF
>TRBJ2-5|NA|TRBV30
TGTGCCTGGAGCTCGGCGAGAGGGGAGACCCAGTACTTC
CAWSSARGETQYF
>TRBJ2-5|NA|TRBV15
TGTGCCACCAGCAGAGATCAGGCAGAGACCCAGTACTTC
CATSRDQAETQYF
>TRBJ2-5|NA|TRBV6-1
TGTGCCAGCAGTGAACGTTGGGACTCTCACGTGGAGACCCAGTACTTC
CASSERWDSHVETQYF